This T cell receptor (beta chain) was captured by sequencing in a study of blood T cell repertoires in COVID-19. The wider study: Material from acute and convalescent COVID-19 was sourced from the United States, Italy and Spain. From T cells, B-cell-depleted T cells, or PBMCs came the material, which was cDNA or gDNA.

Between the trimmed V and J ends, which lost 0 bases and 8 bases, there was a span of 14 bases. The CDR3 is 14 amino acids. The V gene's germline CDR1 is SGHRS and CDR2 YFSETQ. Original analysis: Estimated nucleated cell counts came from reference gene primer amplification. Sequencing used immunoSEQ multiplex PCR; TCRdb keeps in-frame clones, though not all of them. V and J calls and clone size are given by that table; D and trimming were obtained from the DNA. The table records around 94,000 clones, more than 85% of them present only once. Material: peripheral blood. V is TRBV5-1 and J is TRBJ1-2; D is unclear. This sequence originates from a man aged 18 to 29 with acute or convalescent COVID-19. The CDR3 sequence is CASSLGHSLGGYTF. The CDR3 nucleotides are TGCGCCAGCAGCTTGGGACATTCGCTTGGGGGCTACACCTTC.